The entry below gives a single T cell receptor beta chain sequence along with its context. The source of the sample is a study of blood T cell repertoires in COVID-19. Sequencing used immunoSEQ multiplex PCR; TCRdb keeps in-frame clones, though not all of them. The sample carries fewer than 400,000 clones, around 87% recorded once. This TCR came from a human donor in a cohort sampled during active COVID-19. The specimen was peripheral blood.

The chain's CDR3 is CASSVQQGADNEQFF. In DNA, the CDR3 is TGTGCCAGTAGTGTACAACAGGGGGCTGACAATGAGCAGTTCTTC. V and J are TRBV19 and TRBJ2-1; 9 nucleotides line up with TRBD1. The CDR3 has 15 amino acids. The V segment lost 5 bases and the J segment 5 bases; nucleotides outside the gene matches: 7. Per germline, CDR1 LNHDA and CDR2 SQIVND (reference sequence).